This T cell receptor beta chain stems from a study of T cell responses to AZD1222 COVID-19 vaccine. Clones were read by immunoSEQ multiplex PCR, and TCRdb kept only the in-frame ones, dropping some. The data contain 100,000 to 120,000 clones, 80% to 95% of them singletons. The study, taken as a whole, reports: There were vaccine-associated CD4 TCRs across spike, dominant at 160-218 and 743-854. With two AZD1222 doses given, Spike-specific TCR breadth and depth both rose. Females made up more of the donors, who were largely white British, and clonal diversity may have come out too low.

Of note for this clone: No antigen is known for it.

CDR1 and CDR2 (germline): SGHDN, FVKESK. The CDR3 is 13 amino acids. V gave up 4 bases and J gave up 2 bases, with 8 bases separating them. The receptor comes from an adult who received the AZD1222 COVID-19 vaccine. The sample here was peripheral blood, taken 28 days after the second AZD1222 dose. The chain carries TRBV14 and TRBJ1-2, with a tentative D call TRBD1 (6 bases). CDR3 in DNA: TGTGCCAGCAGCCGGGACACGAACTATGGCTACACCTTC. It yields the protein CASSRDTNYGYTF.